This paragraph covers one T cell receptor beta chain sequence. There is no known antigen for this receptor. No clone much larger than this one lies a single base away; base qualities are absent. The entry originates in a study of vaccination effects on CD4 cells after COVID-19 (dated by TCRdb to 2021 to 2024). Notes on the research overall: Participants received two doses of either the BNT162b2 or the mRNA-1273 mRNA SARS-CoV-2 vaccine. SARS-CoV-2 spike-specific CD4+ TCR repertoires from before and after mRNA vaccination were compared in COVID-19 convalescent patients and in infection-naive vaccine recipients. The Oncomine TCR Beta short-read assay on an Illumina iSeq 100 was used to sequence cultures from other donors in the study. A total of 10 COVID-19 convalescent patients and several SARS-CoV-2-naive healthy vaccine recipients were included in the full study. General study outcomes and caveats: Only a small number of convalescent patients were included, and no early post-infection timepoints were available, which limited the study. Among healthy vaccine recipients, nearly all vaccine-induced clones were SARS-CoV-2 mono-reactive, and only 1 of 255 was cross-reactive with common cold coronaviruses. Marked clonal contraction was observed in both infection-induced and vaccine-induced clones at late post-vaccination timepoints, consistent with waning T cell responses.

CDR1 SGHRS and CDR2 YFSETQ were looked up in the germline V gene. V is cut by 1 base and J by 5 bases, and the space between the germline ends is 15 bases. The CDR3 measures 15 amino acids from cysteine to phenylalanine. The CDR3 DNA has 45 bases and is translated from base 1. In the ViraFEST assay, PBMC were stimulated with viral peptide pools, and antigen-specific CD4+ T cell clonotypes were then identified by expansion using TCR sequencing. After around 11 days of culture, CD4+ T cells were isolated with the EasySep CD4+ T cell isolation kit. Healthy vaccine recipients had no prior SARS-CoV-2 infection, confirmed by negative nucleocapsid antibodies before and after vaccination. A few million PBMC per well were cultured with about 9 ug/ml peptides in IMDM containing approximately 4.5% human AB serum, around 10 IU/ml IL-2 and gentamicin. Half of the culture medium was replaced with fresh IL-2-containing medium on days 3 and 7. Unless otherwise noted, each peptide stimulation condition was cultured in triplicate wells. PBMC were separated from whole blood using Ficoll-Paque Plus gradient centrifugation and were then either cryopreserved at -140C or used fresh. The overlapping peptide pools covered the spike proteins of SARS-CoV-2 and of the common cold coronaviruses HCoV-NL63, HCoV-OC43 and HCoV-229E. The QIAamp micro DNA kit was used to extract genomic DNA from the cultured CD4+ T cells.

The library was made by the immunoSEQ multiplex PCR assay. DNA from the cultured and isolated CD4+ T cells underwent TCR beta CDR3 sequencing. Per the authors' processing: Non-productive TCR sequences were discarded, and reads were trimmed to the CDR3 region, with only CDR3s of 7 or more amino acids retained. The MANAFEST web app was used to identify antigen-specific clonotypes by comparing expansion in peptide wells with expansion in reference cultures. To count as positive, a clone had to show expansion at FDR<0.05 compared with the reference and with all other wells, an odds ratio above 5, and a frequency above 0.1% in two replicate wells. A clonotype was called cross-reactive if it was significantly expanded both in SARS-CoV-2 spike wells and in at least one common cold coronavirus spike condition. CDR3 similarity was assessed by Levenshtein distance with the stringdist R package, and unrooted trees were built with ape in R 3.6.1. The source is immuneACCESS, and TCRdb retained only in-frame sequences with V and J called. Part of the clones is not carried over; for the studies checked, unresolved V genes explain less than half of this, and the remainder is unexplained. The V and J calls and clone size come from that table; D and trimming were worked out from the DNA. The sample has about 55,000 clones on record, more than 60% of them singletons. Around 16% of the sample is taken by the ten largest.

The V and J genes are TRBV5-1 and TRBJ1-2; the D segment could be TRBD1, given 5 matching bases. The specimen was CD4+ T cells from PBMCs cultured with SARS-CoV-2 spike peptides, collected before COVID-19 vaccination. The cell subset or site label, read with the paper, signifies: SARS-CoV-2 spike overlapping peptide pool stimulation. The clonotype originates from a human donor who received a COVID-19 vaccine. The CDR3 corresponds to CASSLNPRGIYGYTF. The DNA reads as follows: TGCGCCAGCAGCTTGAATCCCCGGGGCATATATGGCTACACCTTC. With the portions outside the CDR3 filled from the reference TRBV5-1 and TRBJ1-2 genes, the complete variable region becomes KAGVTQTPRYLIKTRGQQVTLSCSPISGHRSVSWYQQTPGQGLQFLFEYFSETQRNKGNFPGRFSGRQFSNSRSEMNVSTLELGDSALYLCASSLNPRGIYGYTFGSGTRLTVV.